One and the same sample provided the 15 T cell receptor beta chains below, sequenced in a study. TCRdb redid the calling of the RT-PCR reads with MiXCR, one entry per CDR3 protein. This table holds about 680,000 distinct CDR3 sequences, 14% found once. Sequenced material: memory CD4+ T cells from blood. These receptors originate from a female donor in good health, serving as a healthy control.

The chain employs TRBV4-2 and TRBJ2-1; D not resolved. In germline, CDR1 is LGHNA, CDR2 YNFKEQ. Trimming took 0 bases from V and 2 from J, leaving 11 bases between them. The CDR3 spans 16 residues. In DNA, the CDR3 is TGTGCCAGCAGCCAAGAAGGTGCTTATGCCTACAATGAGCAGTTCTTC. Translated: CASSQEGAYAYNEQFF.

In its sample, this clonotype was seen many times. CDR3 sequence reads: CASSLEVGSTEAFF. In nucleotides, the CDR3 is TGCGCCAGCAGCTTGGAGGTGGGGAGCACTGAAGCTTTCTTT. The J gene is TRBJ1-1, the V gene TRBV5-1; the D is unclear. This CDR3 region has 14 residues. V lost 0 bases and J lost 4, with 10 bases in between. The germline gives CDR1 SGHRS, CDR2 YFSETQ. Full variable domain (outside the CDR3, taken from reference TRBV5-1 and TRBJ1-1): KAGVTQTPRYLIKTRGQQVTLSCSPISGHRSVSWYQQTPGQGLQFLFEYFSETQRNKGNFPGRFSGRQFSNSRSEMNVSTLELGDSALYLCASSLEVGSTEAFFGQGTRLTVV.

The V gene is TRBV20-1, the J gene TRBJ1-3; D possibly corresponds to TRBD1 (5 bases). This CDR3 is 16 amino acids long. The V gene's germline CDR1 is DFQATT and CDR2 SNEGSKA (reference sequence). The germline V and J ends were trimmed by 0 bases and 0 bases, with 12 bases remaining between them. The CDR3 is CSARDRGTDSGNTIYF. Here the CDR3 DNA reads TGCAGTGCTAGAGATAGGGGAACCGACTCTGGAAACACCATATATTTT.

This clonotype was seen repeatedly, ten times or more. J is TRBJ2-3 and V is TRBV7-2; 8 nucleotides line up with TRBD2. V trimming: 5 bases; J trimming: 6 bases; junction bases outside the gene matches: 19. The CDR3 extends over 18 amino acids. Germline V gene data show CDR1 as SGHTA and CDR2 as FQGNSA. CDR3 nucleotide sequence: TGTGCCAGCAGCCTGCGGGGGGAGTATCGGGGGCCTAGGGATACGCAGTATTTT. Protein sequence: CASSLRGEYRGPRDTQYF.

This sequence joins TRBV7-7 and TRBJ2-2; D gene unclear. The CDR3 runs 13 residues. Germline assignment: CDR1 SSHAT and CDR2 FNYEAQ (reference sequence). V was shortened by 6 bases and J by 1 base, with 6 bases between the two germline ends. The CDR3 reads CASSTRNTGELFF. In nucleotides, the CDR3 is TGTGCCAGCAGTACGAGGAACACCGGGGAGCTGTTTTTT.

This clonotype was counted a few times. This rearrangement joins TRBV5-1 to TRBJ1-1, with 11 positions matching TRBD1. The CDR3 length is 15 residues. CDR1 is SGHRS, CDR2 YFSETQ, per germline. Trimming removed 0 bases from V and 4 bases from J; junction bases left unmatched: 2. This CDR3 reads CASSLGTGGRTEAFF. For the CDR3, the DNA is TGCGCCAGCAGCTTGGGGACAGGGGGCCGCACTGAAGCTTTCTTT.

The V call is TRBV2, the J call TRBJ2-1, with D tentatively TRBD1 or TRBD2 (5 bases each). This CDR3 contains 13 residues. Germline-derived CDR1 and CDR2 are SNHLY and FYNNEI. Here the CDR3 reads CTLRGGFYNEQFF. The CDR3 DNA is TGTACCCTGAGGGGTGGCTTTTACAATGAGCAGTTCTTC.

This clonotype was seen repeatedly, ten times or more. The chain employs TRBV5-3 and TRBJ2-1; the D is unclear. TRBV5-3 is identified as an open reading frame with a role that is uncertain. The V and J ends lost 4 bases and 10 bases respectively, with 15 bases between them. CDR3 length: 13 residues. The CDR3 DNA reads as TGTGCCAGAAGCCTGGACCTCCTCGGAGAGCAGTTCTTC. Protein: CARSLDLLGEQFF.

V is TRBV7-8 and J is TRBJ2-5; TRBD2 aligns across 10 bases. The CDR3 spans 17 residues. Germline V gene data show CDR1 as SGHVS and CDR2 as FQNEAQ. Trimming removed 6 bases from V and 0 bases from J; junction bases left unmatched: 10. CDR3 DNA sequence: TGTGCCAGCAGGATAATAGCGGGGGGCTTGTACCAAGAGACCCAGTACTTC. Protein: CASRIIAGGLYQETQYF.

The genes are TRBV9 and TRBJ1-3, with D tentatively TRBD1 (5 bases). This CDR3 spans 16 amino acids. Trimming took 1 base from V and 4 from J, leaving 15 bases between them. Germline CDR1 is SGDLS and CDR2 is YYNGEE. CDR3: CASSVTLGGEGNTIYF. In nucleotides, the CDR3 is TGTGCCAGCAGCGTAACTCTGGGGGGAGAGGGAAACACCATATATTTT. Complete variable domain (other parts from reference TRBV9 and TRBJ1-3): DSGVTQTPKHLITATGQRVTLRCSPRSGDLSVYWYQQSLDQGLQFLIQYYNGEERAKGNILERFSAQQFPDLHSELNLSSLELGDSALYFCASSVTLGGEGNTIYFGEGSWLTVV.

This clonotype was seen a handful of times. V and J are TRBV12-3 or TRBV12-4 and TRBJ2-7; the D gene is possibly TRBD1 (6 bases). Trimming took off 8 bases at V and 2 bases at J, with 16 bases between the two ends. The CDR3 has 14 residues. CDR3 loop: CASGPGDGAYEQYF. In nucleotides, the CDR3 is TGTGCCAGCGGGCCAGGGGACGGAGCCTACGAGCAGTACTTC.

The chain employs TRBV7-2 and TRBJ2-1; maybe TRBD1 (6 bases). CDR1 is SGHTA, CDR2 FQGNSA, per germline. The CDR3 consists of 15 residues. Between the trimmed V and J ends, which lost 4 bases and 2 bases, there was a span of 12 bases. The CDR3 here is CASSYRQEAYNEQFF. CDR3 sequence (DNA): TGTGCCAGCAGCTACAGACAGGAGGCCTACAATGAGCAGTTCTTC.

The rearrangement uses TRBV7-2 and TRBJ1-1; a possible D gene is TRBD1 (5 bases). V was trimmed by 5 bases and J by 4 bases, leaving 17 bases between them. CDR1 SGHTA and CDR2 FQGNSA come from the germline V gene. The length of the CDR3 is 15 residues. The CDR3 nucleotides read TGTGCCAGCAGCACTACATGGATGGGGGGCACTGAAGCTTTCTTT. It specifies CASSTTWMGGTEAFF. Combining the CDR3 with reference TRBV7-2 and TRBJ1-1 gives the whole variable domain GAGVSQSPSNKVTEKGKDVELRCDPISGHTALYWYRQSLGQGLEFLIYFQGNSAPDKSGLPSDRFSAERTGGSVSTLTIQRTQQEDSAVYLCASSTTWMGGTEAFFGQGTRLTVV.

This clonotype was seen a handful of times. The chain uses TRBV6-2 or TRBV6-3 and TRBJ2-7; D gene uncertain. There are 16 residues in the CDR3. V lost 2 bases, J lost 0 bases, and 14 bases lay in between. Germline-derived CDR1 and CDR2 are MNHEY and SVGEGT. CDR3 amino acids: CASSYLRATLSYEQYF. CDR3 sequence (DNA): TGTGCCAGCAGTTACCTACGGGCCACCCTCTCCTACGAGCAGTACTTC.

This clonotype was detected a few times. The chain uses TRBV28 and TRBJ1-5, with TRBD1 identical over 8 bases. This CDR3 is built from 15 residues. J gave up 3 bases and V 3 bases, and 4 bases lay outside the gene matches. Germline values: CDR1 MDHEN, CDR2 SYDVKM. The CDR3 DNA follows: TGTGCCAGCAGTTTGACAGGGGTCCTCAATCAGCCCCAGCATTTT. Residues: CASSLTGVLNQPQHF. The full variable domain, completed using reference TRBV28 and TRBJ1-5, is DVKVTQSSRYLVKRTGEKVFLECVQDMDHENMFWYRQDPGLGLRLIYFSYDVKMKEKGDIPEGYSVSREKKERFSLILESASTNQTSMYLCASSLTGVLNQPQHFGDGTRLSIL.